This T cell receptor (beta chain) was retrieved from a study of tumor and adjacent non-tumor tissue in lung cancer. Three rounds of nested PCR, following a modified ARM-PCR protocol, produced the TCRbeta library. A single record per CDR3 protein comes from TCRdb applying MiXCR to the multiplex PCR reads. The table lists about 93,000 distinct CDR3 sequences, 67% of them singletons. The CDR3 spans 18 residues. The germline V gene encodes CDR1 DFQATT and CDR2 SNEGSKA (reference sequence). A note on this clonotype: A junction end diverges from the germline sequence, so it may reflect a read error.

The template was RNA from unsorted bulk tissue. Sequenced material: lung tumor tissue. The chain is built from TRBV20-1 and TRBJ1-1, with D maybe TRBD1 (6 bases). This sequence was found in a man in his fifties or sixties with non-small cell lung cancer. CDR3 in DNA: TGCAGGGCTAGAGACCCAAGACAGGTGGCGGGTGTGAACACTGAAGCTTTCTTT. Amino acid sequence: CRARDPRQVAGVNTEAFF.